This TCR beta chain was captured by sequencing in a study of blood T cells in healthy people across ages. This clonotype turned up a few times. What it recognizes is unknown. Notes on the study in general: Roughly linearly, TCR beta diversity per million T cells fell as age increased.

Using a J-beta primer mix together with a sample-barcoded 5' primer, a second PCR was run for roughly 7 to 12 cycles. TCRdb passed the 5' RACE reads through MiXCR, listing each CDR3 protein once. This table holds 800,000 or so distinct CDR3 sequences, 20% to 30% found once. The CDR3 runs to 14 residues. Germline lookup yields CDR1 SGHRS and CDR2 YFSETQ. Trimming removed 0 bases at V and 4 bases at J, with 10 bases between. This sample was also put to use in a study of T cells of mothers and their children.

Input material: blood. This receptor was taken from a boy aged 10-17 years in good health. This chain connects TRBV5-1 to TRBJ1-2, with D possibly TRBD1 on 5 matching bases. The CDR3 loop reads CASSLDQGAYGYTF. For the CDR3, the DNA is TGCGCCAGCAGCTTGGATCAGGGTGCCTATGGCTACACCTTC. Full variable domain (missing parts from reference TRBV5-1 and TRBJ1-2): KAGVTQTPRYLIKTRGQQVTLSCSPISGHRSVSWYQQTPGQGLQFLFEYFSETQRNKGNFPGRFSGRQFSNSRSEMNVSTLELGDSALYLCASSLDQGAYGYTFGSGTRLTVV.